This T cell receptor (beta chain) came from a study of beta chain features in type 1 diabetes. The CDR3 has 17 residues. V dropped 1 base and J dropped 4; count of bases not matched to a gene: 12. The V gene's germline CDR1 is SEHNR and CDR2 FQNEAQ (reference sequence). Investigators reverse transcribed all isolated RNA, so they sequenced expressed TCRB transcripts. Produced via immunoSEQ multiplex PCR; TCRdb's table is partial and in-frame only. The sample carries fewer than 500,000 clones, roughly 14% recorded once. This clone has a handful of counts. Material for sequencing was naive CD4+ T cells from blood. The V call is TRBV7-9, the J call TRBJ1-1; 7 bases align to TRBD1. The source of this sequence is a man between 25 and 39 years old in good health. The CDR3 DNA reads as TGTGCCAGCAGCTTAGATCTGACAGGGTGGTCAGGCACTGAAGCTTTCTTT. Its protein product is CASSLDLTGWSGTEAFF.